This TCR beta chain was identified during a study of human T cells and chemical hapten exposure. Note on this clonotype: The antigen is unknown.

Time point described: patch test 2, 6 weeks after DPC sensitization. Treatment given: therapeutic diphenylcyclopropenone sensitization with weekly scalp DPC. One entry per CDR3 protein results from TCRdb running MiXCR on the RACE reads. This sample carries about 140,000 distinct CDR3 sequences, approximately 10% of them seen once, and the ten largest clones take 1.3% to 1.5%. Study results and limitations: With regard to DPC sensitization, TCRs above 1 in 1000 frequency did not change.

Trimming took 0 bases from V and 1 from J, leaving 15 bases between them. The CDR3 runs 17 residues. Germline-derived CDR1 and CDR2 are SGHAT and FQNNGV. Sequencing was performed on whole blood, taken in connection with sensitization to the hapten diphenylcyclopropenone (DPC). The chain uses TRBV11-2 and TRBJ2-5; D remains unclear. The clonotype was recovered from a woman in her forties or fifties with alopecia areata. Some clones in this sample may be carry-over from other donors' samples. CDR3 loop: CASSLDTQSMSQETQYF. In nucleotides, the CDR3 is TGTGCCAGCAGCTTAGATACCCAGTCAATGAGCCAAGAGACCCAGTACTTC.